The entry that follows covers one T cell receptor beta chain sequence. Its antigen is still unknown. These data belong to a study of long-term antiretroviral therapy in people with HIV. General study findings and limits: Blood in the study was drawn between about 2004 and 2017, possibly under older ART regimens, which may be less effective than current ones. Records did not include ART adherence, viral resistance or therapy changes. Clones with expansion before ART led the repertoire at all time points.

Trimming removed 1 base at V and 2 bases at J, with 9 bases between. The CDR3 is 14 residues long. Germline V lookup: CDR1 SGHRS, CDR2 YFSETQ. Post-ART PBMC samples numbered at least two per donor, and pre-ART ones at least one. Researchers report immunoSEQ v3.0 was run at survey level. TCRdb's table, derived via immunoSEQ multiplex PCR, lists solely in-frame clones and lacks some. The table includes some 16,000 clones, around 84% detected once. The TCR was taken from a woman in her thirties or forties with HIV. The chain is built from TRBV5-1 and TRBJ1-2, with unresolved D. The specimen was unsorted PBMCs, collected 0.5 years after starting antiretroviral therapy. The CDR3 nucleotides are TGCGCCAGCAGCTTGTCCGAAGTCAACTATGGCTACACCTTC. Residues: CASSLSEVNYGYTF.